This TCR beta chain originates from a study of cytomegalovirus exposure and HLA in healthy donors. The CDR3 runs 15 residues. The J segment lost 5 bases and the V segment lost 0 bases, leaving 5 bases of the junction unmatched. The V gene's germline CDR1 is SGHNT and CDR2 YYREEE (reference sequence). Researchers ran the PCR with 60 Vbeta and 13 Jbeta primers. The assay was immunoSEQ multiplex PCR, and TCRdb's table has in-frame clones only and misses some. Among around 150,000 clones listed, 70% to 80% were seen once. Regarding the study as a whole: In an earlier analysis, about 87% or about 30%: the productive usage of most TCR beta V segments.

Details on this clone: Its matching antigen is unknown.

Sequencing input: PBMCs. The chain carries TRBV5-4 and TRBJ2-5; 9 bases map to TRBD1. The receptor comes from a man aged 30-40 years in good health and CMV-seronegative. The CDR3 loop is CASSLGGQGSETQYF. The CDR3, as DNA: TGTGCCAGCAGCTTGGGGGGACAGGGTTCCGAGACCCAGTACTTC.